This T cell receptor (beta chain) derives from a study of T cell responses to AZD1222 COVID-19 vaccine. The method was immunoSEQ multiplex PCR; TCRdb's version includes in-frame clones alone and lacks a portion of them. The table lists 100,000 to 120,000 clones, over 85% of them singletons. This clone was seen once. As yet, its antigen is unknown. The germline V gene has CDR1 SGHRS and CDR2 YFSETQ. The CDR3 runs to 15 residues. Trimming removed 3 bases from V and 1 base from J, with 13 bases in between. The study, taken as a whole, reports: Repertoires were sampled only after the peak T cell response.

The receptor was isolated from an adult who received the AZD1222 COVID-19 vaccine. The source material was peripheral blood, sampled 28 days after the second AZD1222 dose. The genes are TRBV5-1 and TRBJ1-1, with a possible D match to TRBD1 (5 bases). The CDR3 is CASSWGGLWNTEAFF. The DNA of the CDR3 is TGCGCCAGCAGCTGGGGGGGACTTTGGAACACTGAAGCTTTCTTT.